This TCR beta chain was sequenced for a study of shared clonotypes between healthy human individuals (TCRdb year 2020). For context, the study as a whole: The cohort comprised two women and a few men aged 18 to 49 years. For each donor, three plates each were used for CD4 naive and CD4 memory, two plates were used for CD8 naive, and one plate was used for CD8 memory. The study deeply sequenced blood TCR repertoires of five healthy adults to estimate repertoire size and the extent of clonotype sharing between individuals. To increase sequencing depth and limit assay-specific biases, TCR repertoire library preparation and sequencing were carried out by different laboratories using diverse techniques. Between about 0.8 and 9 billion PBMCs per donor were obtained by leukapheresis.

V ends up 4 bases short and J 14 bases short, with an unmatched junction base count of 5. The CDR3 numbers 10 residues from cysteine through phenylalanine. Just CDR3 DNA is preserved here, 30 bases in frame from base 1. The germline V gene (reference sequence) specifies GTSNPN as CDR1 and SVGIG as CDR2. Donors were healthy HIV-negative adults with no recently reported acute infections or vaccinations. All donors were Caucasian adults living in Nashville, Tennessee, USA. CD4+ T cells were enriched by magnetic negative selection, after which naive cells were positively selected on CD45RA and the negative fraction was taken as the memory subset. After blood collection by leukapheresis, PBMCs were isolated using Ficoll-Histopaque density gradient centrifugation and then cryopreserved in the vapor phase of liquid nitrogen. Analytical flow cytometry was used to check the purity and quantity of each magnetically sorted T cell population. Genomic DNA was isolated from every sorted fraction and measured by UV absorbance on a Nanodrop 2000c.

The full study reports these points: Larger estimated clonotype richness was generally found for naive subsets than for memory subsets. Only blood was sampled, and tissue TCR repertoires likely differ from those in blood. Pairwise subsampling indicated that sequencing depth was expected to affect the degree of clonotype sharing among donors. Incomplete sequencing was indicated by rarefaction of sorted-subset datasets, despite the large sequencing depth. When a few donors were compared, the shared fraction of clonotypes was around 4.6% for naive CD4, 3.5% for naive CD8, 2.3% for memory CD4, and 0.4% for memory CD8. Compared with non-shared clonotypes, the clonotypes found in all four sorted-subset donors had higher generation probabilities. Because the study included a small number of donors, the genetic and exposure-history diversity represented was limited.

On this clone: Its antigen is not yet known. Within one base of it there is no much larger clone, and no base qualities were kept.

Using the deep immunoSEQ assay, TCR CDR3 regions were amplified from genomic DNA by multiplex PCR. Extracted genomic DNA from each cell subset was spread evenly across all wells of several immunoSEQ 96-well plates, with each plate serving as a replicate. For sorted subsets, each replicate PCR was loaded with about 0.2 ug genomic DNA, equivalent to some 27,000 T cell genomes. Purified libraries were quantified with a Qubit 3.0 fluorometer, sized on a Bioanalyzer 2100, and re-quantified with the KAPA Library Quantification kit. Every immunoSEQ 96-well plate was sequenced on a dedicated single-read 150-cycle Illumina NextSeq 550 flow cell. On the authors' methods: The immunoSEQ output contained only junctional sequences without quality scores, so filtering could not match that applied to full-length reads. Sequences were annotated with PyIR, a Python wrapper for IgBLAST v1.9, using IMGT germline references to assign V/J genes and CDR3. Reads were removed for weak V/J assignments (E-value above 1e-6), missing CDR3, stop codons, out-of-frame junctions, or ambiguous translated residues. V3J clonotypes were defined as sequences sharing an identical inferred V gene, J gene, and CDR3 amino acid sequence. To compute the percentage overlap between repertoires, the number of shared unique clonotypes was divided by the size of the smaller repertoire. Three approaches were used to assess repertoire richness: RTK rarefaction, the Chao1 estimator, and Recon v2.1 estimates of unobserved clonotypes. OLGA was used to compute generation probabilities for all TCRbeta clonotypes that the gDNA method yielded from several donors. As stored in TCRdb, this immuneACCESS dataset retains in-frame rearrangements with V and J assigned. A fraction of the clones does not appear; measured against another copy, unresolved V genes explain less than half of the discrepancy, and the remainder lacks a known reason. Clone size and the V and J calls come from that table; the DNA yielded D and trimming. This sample holds 1,400,000 or so clones; around 98.5% were observed only once. The leading ten clones occupy approximately 0.4% of the sample.

The material sequenced was naive CD4+ T cells sorted from blood. The cell subset or site label, read with the paper, signifies: CD45RA+ positively selected. This chain is built from TRBV30 and TRBJ2-1, with 7 central nucleotides matching TRBD2. The TCR originated in a young man in good health. The base sequence is TGTGCCTGGATCAGCGGGGCCAAGTTCTTC. This encodes CAWISGAKFF. With the rest looked up from the reference TRBV30 and TRBJ2-1 genes rather than sequenced, the full variable domain is SQTIHQWPATLVQPVGSPLSLECTVEGTSNPNLYWYRQAAGRGLQLLFYSVGIGQISSEVPQNLSASRPQDRQFILSSKKLLLSDSGFYLCAWISGAKFFGPGTRLTVL.